The rows below give T cell receptor beta chains drawn from one sample of a study of cytomegalovirus exposure and HLA in healthy donors. Repertoires were generated with immunoSEQ multiplex PCR, while TCRdb's copy carries only in-frame clones and drops some. Found here are approximately 110,000 clones, roughly 71% of them singletons; the top ten hold less than 5%. The source material was PBMCs. These receptors were taken from a woman aged 45-60 years in good health and CMV-seropositive. CDR3s include the opening cysteine and the closing phenylalanine or tryptophan.

v_call cdr3_aa
TRBV28 CASSFFGLVNEQFF
TRBV11-3 CASSFQQNTEAFF
TRBV19 CASRLLWVTGSQPQHF
TRBV7-2 CASSPRAGANQPQHF
TRBV19 CASSNRVSETQYF
TRBV5-1 CASSSTGLSTDTQYF
TRBV12-5 CASGFGQTNEQFF
TRBV7-6 CASRRGGGGIETQYF
TRBV5-1 CASRSGGKYNEQFF
TRBV6-5 CASSFYGSGTYEQYF
TRBV7-2 CASSTPSGADTQYF
TRBV7-9 CASRDASEKLFF
TRBV10-3 CAIRSLASTDTQYF
TRBV10-2 CASATPGLNSPLHF
TRBV9 CASSVELGGGPSTDTQYF
TRBV28 CASSHDRGRGYTF
TRBV5-1 CASSLEGAPRNEQYF
TRBV7-8 CASSLNGAIPDTQYF
TRBV13 CASSPQGWTGELFF
TRBV7-9 CASSAKGWGGRDEQFF
TRBV14 CASTHRVGPKNIQYF
TRBV19 CASSIQGRSYEQYF
TRBV19 CASTTGSNEQYF
TRBV6-5 CASSYQGGSPLHF
TRBV2 CASSWLRAENGYTF